Below are 25 T cell receptor beta chains sequenced from a single sample in a study of blood T cell repertoires in COVID-19. Sequencing used immunoSEQ multiplex PCR; TCRdb keeps in-frame clones, though not all of them. The sample holds over 90,000 clones; roughly 86% are singletons and the top ten take about 17%. The sequencing sample was made of peripheral blood. The receptor source for this set is a human donor in a cohort sampled during active COVID-19.

About this clone itself: Other nucleotide sequences from this sample produce the same CDR3. The chain couples TRBV3-1 (or the pseudogene TRBV3-2) to TRBJ1-5, with TRBD1 matching 9 bases. The CDR3 runs to 14 residues. CDR1 and CDR2 from the germline V gene are LGHDT and YNNKEL (reference sequence). Trimming cost V 3 bases and J 5 bases; bases outside gene matches: 2. The CDR3: CASSQGTGYQPQHF. In DNA, the CDR3 is TGTGCCAGCAGCCAGGGGACAGGGTATCAGCCCCAGCATTTT.

This clone was counted only a few times. V and J are TRBV18 and TRBJ2-1; 10 bases fit TRBD2. V shed 2 bases, J shed 4 bases, and the junction held 11 bases outside the gene matches. The CDR3 is made up of 18 amino acids. Germline V lookup: CDR1 KGHSH, CDR2 LQKENI. The CDR3 spells CASSPLRISGGMYNEQFF. In nucleotides, the CDR3 is TGTGCCAGCTCACCATTAAGGATTAGCGGGGGGATGTACAATGAGCAGTTCTTC.

This clone was observed a few times. The chain links TRBV4-1 to TRBJ1-5; D is uncertain. Looked up from germline, CDR1 is MGHRA and CDR2 is YSYEKL. The CDR3 is 16 amino acids. The germline V and J ends were trimmed by 1 base and 2 bases, with 12 bases remaining between them. Here the CDR3 reads CASSQVASGGNQPQHF. As DNA, the CDR3 is TGCGCCAGCAGCCAAGTAGCGAGCGGTGGCAATCAGCCCCAGCATTTT.

This chain connects TRBV7-3 to TRBJ2-3; 11 nucleotides line up with TRBD2. CDR1 and CDR2 from the germline V gene are SGHTA and FQGTGA. The CDR3 contains 16 residues. Losses at the gene ends were 2 bases for V and 4 bases for J; bases not matched to a gene: 5. CDR3 loop: CASSLASGGPSDTQYF. CDR3 in DNA: TGTGCCAGCAGCTTAGCTAGCGGGGGGCCTTCAGATACGCAGTATTTT.

This chain uses TRBV6-5 with TRBJ1-6, with 12 bases that match TRBD1. Trimming removed 6 bases from V and 10 bases from J; junction bases left unmatched: 4. This CDR3 region has 14 residues. Germline lookup yields CDR1 MNHEY and CDR2 SVGAGI. The CDR3 loop reads CASSRDRGLSPLHF. The DNA for the CDR3 is TGTGCCAGCAGCCGGGACAGGGGGCTCTCACCCCTCCACTTT.

The rearrangement uses TRBV5-4 and TRBJ2-2, with TRBD2 identical over 7 bases. V gave up 3 bases and J gave up 4 bases; unmatched junction bases: 9. The CDR3 totals 16 residues. Germline CDR1 SGHNT, CDR2 YYREEE (reference sequence). CDR3 nucleotide sequence: TGTGCCAGCAGCTCCAAGCGGGGTCTAGCCACCGGGGAGCTGTTTTTT. This sequence encodes CASSSKRGLATGELFF.

The chain recombines TRBV25-1 with TRBJ2-5; D is possibly TRBD1 (6 bases). There are 15 residues in the CDR3. V lost 5 bases and J lost 1, with 14 bases in between. Germline CDR1 and CDR2: MGHDK and SYGVNS. CDR3 amino acids: CASSLGQIIQETQYF. Written as DNA, the CDR3 is TGTGCCAGCAGTCTAGGACAGATTATCCAAGAGACCCAGTACTTC.

Turning to this clone: Other nucleotide sequences from this sample produce the same CDR3. The rearrangement joins TRBV4-2 to TRBJ1-2; 7 bases align to TRBD1. The germline V gene has CDR1 LGHNA and CDR2 YNFKEQ. The CDR3 spans 14 residues. With V trimmed by 8 bases and J by 6 bases, 12 bases remained unmatched. The CDR3: CASRTQGDSHGYTF. The DNA of the CDR3 is TGTGCCAGCCGCACACAAGGGGACAGTCATGGCTACACCTTC.

The rearrangement links TRBV7-8 to TRBJ1-5, with D unclear. This CDR3 is built from 16 residues. Looked up from germline, CDR1 is SGHVS and CDR2 is FQNEAQ. The V gene lost 2 bases and the J gene lost 0 bases, with 11 bases spanning the gap. Here the CDR3 reads CASSLLTRYSNQPQHF. For the CDR3, the DNA is TGTGCCAGCAGCTTACTGACACGTTATAGCAATCAGCCCCAGCATTTT.

The chain uses TRBV12-3 or TRBV12-4 and TRBJ1-1, with D possibly TRBD1 on 6 matching bases. V dropped 6 bases and J dropped 4 bases, with 12 bases sitting between them. This CDR3 region has 13 residues. Written as DNA, the CDR3 is TGTGCCAGCAGCAGGGGTTTGAGCACTGAAGCTTTCTTT. It encodes CASSRGLSTEAFF.

This clone was seen once. V is TRBV13 and J is TRBJ1-1, with D possibly TRBD1 on 5 matching bases. This CDR3 has 17 residues. The germline V gene encodes CDR1 PRHDT and CDR2 FYEKMQ (reference sequence). The V end lost 6 bases, the J end lost 2 bases, and 22 bases lay between the germline ends. CDR3 nucleotide sequence: TGTGCCAGCAGAACGGACTTAGGCGGGGACCCCAACACTGAAGCTTTCTTT. This encodes CASRTDLGGDPNTEAFF.

This rearrangement joins TRBV6-5 to TRBJ2-7; D gene ambiguous. The V gene's germline CDR1 is MNHEY and CDR2 SVGAGI. The CDR3 consists of 13 residues. Trimming cost V 7 bases and J 3 bases, with 13 bases left between them. CDR3 coding DNA: TGTGCCAGCAACCCAGGTCCCTTCTACGAGCAGTACTTC. Its protein product is CASNPGPFYEQYF.

This chain links TRBV5-4 with TRBJ2-2; D might be TRBD2 (7 bases). CDR1 SGHNT and CDR2 YYREEE come from the germline V gene (reference sequence). The CDR3 sequence is 16 residues long. Trimming shortened V by 2 bases and J by 6 bases, and 17 bases separated the two germline ends. This CDR3 is CASSFFTGGSSGELFF. Written as DNA, the CDR3 is TGTGCCAGCAGCTTTTTCACGGGGGGCTCATCCGGGGAGCTGTTTTTT. The full variable domain, rest sourced from reference TRBV5-4 and TRBJ2-2, is ETGVTQSPTHLIKTRGQQVTLRCSSQSGHNTVSWYQQALGQGPQFIFQYYREEENGRGNFPPRFSGLQFPNYSSELNVNALELDDSALYLCASSFFTGGSSGELFFGEGSRLTVL.

Concerning this clone itself: In the same sample, other DNA sequences code for this CDR3. J is TRBJ2-7 and V is TRBV19; D perhaps matches TRBD2 (6 bases). The length of the CDR3 is 14 residues. Deletions cut 1 base from V and 1 base from J, with 8 bases between. In germline, CDR1 is LNHDA, CDR2 SQIVND (reference sequence). The CDR3 is CASSIGRGSYEQYF. For the CDR3, the DNA is TGTGCCAGTAGTATAGGTCGGGGGTCCTACGAGCAGTACTTC.

This clone has only one observation. The chain combines TRBV5-6 with TRBJ2-3, with 9 bases that match TRBD2. The CDR3 contains 17 residues. Trimming took 0 bases from V and 0 from J; bases not matched to a gene: 5. Germline loops: CDR1 SGHDT, CDR2 YYEEEE. Here the CDR3 DNA reads TGTGCCAGCAGCTTGGTACTAGCGGGCCCTAGCACAGATACGCAGTATTTT. Translation gives CASSLVLAGPSTDTQYF. Full variable domain (rest looked up from reference TRBV5-6 and TRBJ2-3): DAGVTQSPTHLIKTRGQQVTLRCSPKSGHDTVSWYQQALGQGPQFIFQYYEEEERQRGNFPDRFSGHQFPNYSSELNVNALLLGDSALYLCASSLVLAGPSTDTQYFGPGTRLTVL.

The chain recombines TRBV27 with TRBJ2-1; D is perhaps TRBD1 (6 bases). Trimming removed 6 bases from V and 9 bases from J, with 18 bases in between. CDR1 is MNHEY, CDR2 SMNVEV, per germline (reference sequence). The CDR3 length is 14 residues. The CDR3: CASRHERGFGEQFF. The CDR3 DNA reads as TGTGCCAGCAGACATGAAAGGGGGTTCGGTGAGCAGTTCTTC.

CDR3 residues: CASKLTDTQYF. CDR3 in DNA: TGTGCCAGCAAGCTTACAGATACGCAGTATTTT. The J gene is TRBJ2-3, the V gene TRBV6-5; D not certain. This CDR3 is built from 11 residues. Trimming removed 7 bases from V and 3 bases from J, with 5 bases in between. In germline, CDR1 is MNHEY, CDR2 SVGAGI.

The V gene is TRBV15, the J gene TRBJ1-2; 7 bases are shared with TRBD1. This CDR3 has 15 amino acids. Germline V gives CDR1 LNHNV, CDR2 YYDKDF (reference sequence). V shed 3 bases, J shed 4 bases, and the junction held 8 bases outside the gene matches. The CDR3 reads CATSSEGARSYGYTF. For the CDR3, the DNA is TGTGCCACCAGCAGCGAGGGGGCGCGCTCCTATGGCTACACCTTC.

This clone has only a few counts. The J gene is TRBJ1-5, the V gene TRBV6-2 or TRBV6-3, with a tentative D call TRBD1 (5 bases). Trimming pared 0 bases from V and 7 bases from J, leaving 22 bases between. The germline gives CDR1 MNHEY, CDR2 SVGEGT. This CDR3 region has 18 residues. The CDR3 protein is CASSYSILLGSGAQPQHF. CDR3 DNA: TGTGCCAGCAGTTACTCAATCCTGTTAGGCAGCGGGGCGCAGCCCCAGCATTTT.

The chain couples TRBV30 to TRBJ1-1; 7 bases are a match to TRBD1. Germline V CDR1 and CDR2: GTSNPN, SVGIG (reference sequence). The CDR3 contains 14 residues. The junction had 3 bases not matched to a gene; V was cut back by 0 bases and J by 2 bases. The CDR3 loop reads CAWSVQGGNTEAFF. Written as DNA, the CDR3 is TGTGCCTGGAGTGTACAAGGGGGCAACACTGAAGCTTTCTTT.

CDR3: CASSQVSTGQVNNEQFF. The CDR3 nucleotides are TGCGCCAGCAGCCAAGTTTCGACGGGACAGGTTAACAATGAGCAGTTCTTC. The chain carries TRBV4-1 and TRBJ2-1; 8 bases align to TRBD1. With V trimmed by 1 base and J by 5 bases, 10 bases remained unmatched. This CDR3 has 17 residues. Germline V gene sequence: CDR1 MGHRA, CDR2 YSYEKL.

The chain employs TRBV18 and TRBJ2-3; perhaps TRBD2 as D (5 bases). This CDR3 comprises 15 residues. Trimming removed 3 bases at V and 2 bases at J, with 12 bases between. Germline loops: CDR1 KGHSH, CDR2 LQKENI. Here the CDR3 reads CASSPRDGSTDTQYF. The DNA of the CDR3 is TGTGCCAGCTCACCTCGGGATGGATCCACAGATACGCAGTATTTT. Together with reference TRBV18 and TRBJ2-3, the CDR3 gives the full variable domain: NAGVMQNPRHLVRRRGQEARLRCSPMKGHSHVYWYRQLPEEGLKFMVYLQKENIIDESGMPKERFSAEFPKEGPSILRIQQVVRGDSAAYFCASSPRDGSTDTQYFGPGTRLTVL.

This CDR3 reads CASSLDRVDTIYF. CDR3 sequence (DNA): TGTGCCAGCAGTCTAGACAGGGTGGACACCATATATTTT. The V gene is TRBV28, the J gene TRBJ1-3; 7 bases map to TRBD1. The CDR3 is 13 residues long. With V trimmed by 5 bases and J by 8 bases, 6 bases remained unmatched. Germline CDR1 is MDHEN and CDR2 is SYDVKM. The full variable domain, its missing parts supplied by reference TRBV28 and TRBJ1-3, is DVKVTQSSRYLVKRTGEKVFLECVQDMDHENMFWYRQDPGLGLRLIYFSYDVKMKEKGDIPEGYSVSREKKERFSLILESASTNQTSMYLCASSLDRVDTIYFGEGSWLTVV.

This chain uses TRBV28 with TRBJ2-7; TRBD1 matches 7 bases. Trimming took 6 bases from V and 5 from J; bases not matched to a gene: 10. In germline, CDR1 is MDHEN, CDR2 SYDVKM. The CDR3 consists of 14 residues. Here the CDR3 DNA reads TGTGCCAGCAGCTCCACCGGGACAGTCGACGAGCAGTACTTC. It translates to CASSSTGTVDEQYF. Full variable domain (missing parts from reference TRBV28 and TRBJ2-7): DVKVTQSSRYLVKRTGEKVFLECVQDMDHENMFWYRQDPGLGLRLIYFSYDVKMKEKGDIPEGYSVSREKKERFSLILESASTNQTSMYLCASSSTGTVDEQYFGPGTRLTVT.

The CDR3, as DNA: TGTGCCAGCAGCACATCAGGGGGCTACTATGGCTACACCTTC. Protein product: CASSTSGGYYGYTF. This chain uses TRBV7-9 with TRBJ1-2; 8 positions match TRBD1. CDR3 length equals 14 residues. Germline values: CDR1 SEHNR, CDR2 FQNEAQ (reference sequence). Trimming at V came to 5 bases and at J to 3 bases, leaving 5 bases not matched to a gene.